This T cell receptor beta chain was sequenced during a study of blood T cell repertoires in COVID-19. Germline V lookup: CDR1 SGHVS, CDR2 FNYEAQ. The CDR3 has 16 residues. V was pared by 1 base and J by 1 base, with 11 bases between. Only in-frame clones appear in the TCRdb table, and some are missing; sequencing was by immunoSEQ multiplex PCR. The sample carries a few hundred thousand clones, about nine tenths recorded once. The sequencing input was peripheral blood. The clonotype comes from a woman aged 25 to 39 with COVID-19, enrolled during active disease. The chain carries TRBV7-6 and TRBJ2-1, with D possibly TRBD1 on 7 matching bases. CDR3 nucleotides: TGTGCCAGCAGCTTAGTGCCAGGGGGGTCCTACAATGAGCAGTTCTTC. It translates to CASSLVPGGSYNEQFF.